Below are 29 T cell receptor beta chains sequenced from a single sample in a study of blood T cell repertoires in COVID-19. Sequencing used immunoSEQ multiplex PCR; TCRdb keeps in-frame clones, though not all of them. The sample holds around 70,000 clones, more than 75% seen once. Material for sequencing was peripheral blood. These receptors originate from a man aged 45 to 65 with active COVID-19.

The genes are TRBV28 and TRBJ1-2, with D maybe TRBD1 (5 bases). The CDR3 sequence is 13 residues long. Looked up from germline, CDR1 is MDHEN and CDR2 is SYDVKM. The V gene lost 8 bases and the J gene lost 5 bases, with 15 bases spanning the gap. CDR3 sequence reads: CASQGNSRYGYTF. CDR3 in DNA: TGTGCCAGCCAGGGAAATTCGAGGTATGGCTACACCTTC.

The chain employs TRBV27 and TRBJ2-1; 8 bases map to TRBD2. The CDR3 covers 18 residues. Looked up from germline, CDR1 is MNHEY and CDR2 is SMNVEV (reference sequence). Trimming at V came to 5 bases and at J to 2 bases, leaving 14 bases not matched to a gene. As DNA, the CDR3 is TGTGCCAGCAGTCTTTACACCGGGACTAGTAACCCCTACAATGAGCAGTTCTTC. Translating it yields CASSLYTGTSNPYNEQFF.

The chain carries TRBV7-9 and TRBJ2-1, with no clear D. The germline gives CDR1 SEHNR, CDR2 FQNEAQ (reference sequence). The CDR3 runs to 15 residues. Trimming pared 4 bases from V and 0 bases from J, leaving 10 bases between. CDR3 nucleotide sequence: TGTGCCAGCAGCTCCCCCTCGAGCTCCTACAATGAGCAGTTCTTC. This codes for CASSSPSSSYNEQFF. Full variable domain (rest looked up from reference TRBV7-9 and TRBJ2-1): DTGVSQNPRHKITKRGQNVTFRCDPISEHNRLYWYRQTLGQGPEFLTYFQNEAQLEKSRLLSDRFSAERPKGSFSTLEIQRTEQGDSAMYLCASSSPSSSYNEQFFGPGTRLTVL.

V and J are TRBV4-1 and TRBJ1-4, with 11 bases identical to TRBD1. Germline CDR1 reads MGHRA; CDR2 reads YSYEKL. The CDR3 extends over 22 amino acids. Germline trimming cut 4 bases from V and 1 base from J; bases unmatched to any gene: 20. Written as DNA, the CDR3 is TGCGCCAGCAGCCGCCGGACAGGGGGCGGTTGGGAGGCTGGTGGAACTAATGAAAAACTGTTTTTT. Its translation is CASSRRTGGGWEAGGTNEKLFF.

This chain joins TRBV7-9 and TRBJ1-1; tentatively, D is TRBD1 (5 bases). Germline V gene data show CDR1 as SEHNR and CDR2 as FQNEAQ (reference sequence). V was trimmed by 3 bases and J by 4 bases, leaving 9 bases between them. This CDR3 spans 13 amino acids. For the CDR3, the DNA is TGTGCCAGCAGCTTGATGGGGGGCACTGAAGCTTTCTTT. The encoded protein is CASSLMGGTEAFF.

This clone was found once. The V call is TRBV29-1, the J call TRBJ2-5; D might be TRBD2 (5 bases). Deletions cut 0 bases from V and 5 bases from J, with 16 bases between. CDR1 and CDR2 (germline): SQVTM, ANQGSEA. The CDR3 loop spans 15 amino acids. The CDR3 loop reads CSVEDRGRAGETQYF. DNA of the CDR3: TGCAGCGTTGAAGACCGGGGTAGGGCCGGGGAGACCCAGTACTTC.

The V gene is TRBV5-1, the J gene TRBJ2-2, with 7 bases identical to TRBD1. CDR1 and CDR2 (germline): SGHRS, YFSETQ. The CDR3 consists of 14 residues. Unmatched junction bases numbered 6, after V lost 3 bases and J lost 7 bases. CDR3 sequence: CASSSRGQDGELFF. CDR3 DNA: TGCGCCAGCAGCTCTAGGGGGCAGGACGGGGAGCTGTTTTTT.

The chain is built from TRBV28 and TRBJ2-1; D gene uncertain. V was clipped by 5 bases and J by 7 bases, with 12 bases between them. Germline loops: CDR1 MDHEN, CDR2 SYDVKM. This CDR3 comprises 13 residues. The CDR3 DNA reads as TGTGCCAGCAGTCTGACTTACCAAAATGAGCAGTTCTTC. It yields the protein CASSLTYQNEQFF.

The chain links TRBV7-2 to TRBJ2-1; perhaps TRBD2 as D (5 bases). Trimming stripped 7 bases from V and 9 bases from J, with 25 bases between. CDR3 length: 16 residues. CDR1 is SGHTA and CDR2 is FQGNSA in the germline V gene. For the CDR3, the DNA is TGTGCCAGCACCCTGAGAGGGAGTGTGTGGTCCCGTGAGCAGTTCTTC. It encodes CASTLRGSVWSREQFF.

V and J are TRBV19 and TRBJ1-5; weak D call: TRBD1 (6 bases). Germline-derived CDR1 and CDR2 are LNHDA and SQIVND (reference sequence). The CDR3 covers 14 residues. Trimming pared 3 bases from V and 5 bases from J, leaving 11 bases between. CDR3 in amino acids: CASSIRSGDQPQHF. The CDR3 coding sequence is TGTGCCAGTAGTATCCGCTCAGGGGATCAGCCCCAGCATTTT.

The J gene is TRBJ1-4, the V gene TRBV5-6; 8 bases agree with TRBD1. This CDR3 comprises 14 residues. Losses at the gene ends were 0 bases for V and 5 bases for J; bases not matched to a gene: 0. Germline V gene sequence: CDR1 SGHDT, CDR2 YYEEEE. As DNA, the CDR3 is TGTGCCAGCAGCTTGGGACAGGGGAATGAAAAACTGTTTTTT. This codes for CASSLGQGNEKLFF.

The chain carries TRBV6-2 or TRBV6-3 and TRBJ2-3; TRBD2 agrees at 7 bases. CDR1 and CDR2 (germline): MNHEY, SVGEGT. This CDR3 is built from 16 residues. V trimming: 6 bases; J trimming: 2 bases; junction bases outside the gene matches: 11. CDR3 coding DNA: TGTGCCAGCAGACCTAAAGCGGGGACCTCCACAGATACGCAGTATTTT. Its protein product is CASRPKAGTSTDTQYF.

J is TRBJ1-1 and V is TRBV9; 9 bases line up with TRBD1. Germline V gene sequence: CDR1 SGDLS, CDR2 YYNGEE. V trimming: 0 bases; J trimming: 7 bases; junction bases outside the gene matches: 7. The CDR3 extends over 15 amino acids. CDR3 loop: CASSVEGTGNREAFF. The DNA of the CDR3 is TGTGCCAGCAGCGTAGAAGGGACAGGGAACCGTGAAGCTTTCTTT. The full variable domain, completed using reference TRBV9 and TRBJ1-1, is DSGVTQTPKHLITATGQRVTLRCSPRSGDLSVYWYQQSLDQGLQFLIQYYNGEERAKGNILERFSAQQFPDLHSELNLSSLELGDSALYFCASSVEGTGNREAFFGQGTRLTVV.

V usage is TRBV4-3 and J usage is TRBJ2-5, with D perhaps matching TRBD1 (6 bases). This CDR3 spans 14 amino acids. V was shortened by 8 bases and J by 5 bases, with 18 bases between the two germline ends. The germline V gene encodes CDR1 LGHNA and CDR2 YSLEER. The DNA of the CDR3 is TGCGCCAGCTCAAGACTCAGGGGCCGGGAGACCCAGTACTTC. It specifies CASSRLRGRETQYF.

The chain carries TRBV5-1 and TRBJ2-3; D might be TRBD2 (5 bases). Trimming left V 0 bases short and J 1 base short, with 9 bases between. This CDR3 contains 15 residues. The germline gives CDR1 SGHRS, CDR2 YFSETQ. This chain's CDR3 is CASSLGGRGTDTQYF. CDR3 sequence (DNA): TGCGCCAGCAGCTTGGGCGGGCGGGGCACAGATACGCAGTATTTT.

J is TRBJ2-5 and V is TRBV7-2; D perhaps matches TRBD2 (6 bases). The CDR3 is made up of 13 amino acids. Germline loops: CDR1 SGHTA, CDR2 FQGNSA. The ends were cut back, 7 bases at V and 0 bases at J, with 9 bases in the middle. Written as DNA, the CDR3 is TGTGCCAGCACTCGGGGGTACCAAGAGACCCAGTACTTC. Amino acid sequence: CASTRGYQETQYF.

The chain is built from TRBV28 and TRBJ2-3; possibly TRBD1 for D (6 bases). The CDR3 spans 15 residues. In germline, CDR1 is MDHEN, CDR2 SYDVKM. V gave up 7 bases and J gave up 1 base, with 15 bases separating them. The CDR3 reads CASTPVPGGTDTQYF. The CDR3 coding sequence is TGTGCCAGCACCCCCGTGCCAGGGGGCACAGATACGCAGTATTTT.

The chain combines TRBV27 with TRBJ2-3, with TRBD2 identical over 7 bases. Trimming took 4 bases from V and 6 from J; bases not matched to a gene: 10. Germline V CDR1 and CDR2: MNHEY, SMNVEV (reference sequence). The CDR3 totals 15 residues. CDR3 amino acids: CASSSLLARGDTQYF. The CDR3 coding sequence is TGTGCCAGCAGTTCTTTACTAGCGCGAGGTGATACGCAGTATTTT.

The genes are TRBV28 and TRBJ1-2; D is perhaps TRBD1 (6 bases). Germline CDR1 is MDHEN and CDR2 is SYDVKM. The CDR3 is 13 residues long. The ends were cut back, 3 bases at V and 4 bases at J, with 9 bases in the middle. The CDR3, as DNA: TGTGCCAGCAGTTTCGGACAGAGCTATGGCTACACCTTC. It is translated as CASSFGQSYGYTF.

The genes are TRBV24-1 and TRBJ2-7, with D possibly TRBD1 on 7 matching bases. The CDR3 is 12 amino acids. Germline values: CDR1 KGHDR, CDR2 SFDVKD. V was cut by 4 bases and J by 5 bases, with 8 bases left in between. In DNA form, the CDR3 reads TGTGCCACCAGTGACAGGGGGGACGAGCAGTACTTC. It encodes CATSDRGDEQYF.

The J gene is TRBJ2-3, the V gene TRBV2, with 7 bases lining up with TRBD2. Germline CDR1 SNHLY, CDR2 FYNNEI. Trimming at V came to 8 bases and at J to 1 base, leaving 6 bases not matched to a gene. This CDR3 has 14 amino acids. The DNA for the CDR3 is TGTGCCAGCGGCCGGGGGGAGGGCACAGATACGCAGTATTTT. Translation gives CASGRGEGTDTQYF.

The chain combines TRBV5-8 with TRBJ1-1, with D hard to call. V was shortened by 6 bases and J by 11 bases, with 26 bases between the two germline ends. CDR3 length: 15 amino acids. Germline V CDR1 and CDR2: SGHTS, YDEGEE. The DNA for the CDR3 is TGTGCCAGCATCAAGCCGGGCTTGGACTTTGGTAGTGCTTTCTTT. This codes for CASIKPGLDFGSAFF. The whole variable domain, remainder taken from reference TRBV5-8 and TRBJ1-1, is EAGVTQSPTHLIKTRGQQATLRCSPISGHTSVYWYQQALGLGLQFLLWYDEGEERNRGNFPPRFSGRQFPNYSSELNVNALELEDSALYLCASIKPGLDFGSAFFGQGTRLTVV.

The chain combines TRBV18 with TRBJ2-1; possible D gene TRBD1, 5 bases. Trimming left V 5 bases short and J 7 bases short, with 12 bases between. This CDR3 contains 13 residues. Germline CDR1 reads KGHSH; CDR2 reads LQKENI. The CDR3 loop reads CASSWGVGNEQFF. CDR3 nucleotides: TGTGCCAGCTCATGGGGCGTTGGTAATGAGCAGTTCTTC.

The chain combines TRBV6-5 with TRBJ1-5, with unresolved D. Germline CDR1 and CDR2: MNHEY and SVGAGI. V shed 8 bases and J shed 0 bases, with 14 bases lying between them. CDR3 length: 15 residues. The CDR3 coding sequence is TGTGCCAGCCGATTGGCAGTTTATAGCAATCAGCCCCAGCATTTT. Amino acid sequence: CASRLAVYSNQPQHF.

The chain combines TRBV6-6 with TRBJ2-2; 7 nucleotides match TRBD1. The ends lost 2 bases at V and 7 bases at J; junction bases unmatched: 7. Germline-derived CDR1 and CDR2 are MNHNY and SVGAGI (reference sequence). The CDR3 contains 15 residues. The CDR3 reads CASSYQGVGNGELFF. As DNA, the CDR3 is TGTGCCAGCAGTTACCAGGGGGTTGGGAACGGGGAGCTGTTTTTT.

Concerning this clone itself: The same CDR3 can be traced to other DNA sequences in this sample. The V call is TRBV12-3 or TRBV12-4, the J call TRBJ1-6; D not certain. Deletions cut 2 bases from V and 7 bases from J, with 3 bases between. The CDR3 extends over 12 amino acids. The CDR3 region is CASSLSNSPLHF. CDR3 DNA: TGTGCCAGCAGTTTATCGAATTCACCCCTCCACTTT.

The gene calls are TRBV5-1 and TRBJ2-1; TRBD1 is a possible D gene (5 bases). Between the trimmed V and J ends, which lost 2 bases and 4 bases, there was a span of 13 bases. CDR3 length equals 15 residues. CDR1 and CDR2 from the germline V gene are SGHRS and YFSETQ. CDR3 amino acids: CASSFQQGPYNEQFF. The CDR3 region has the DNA TGCGCCAGCAGCTTCCAGCAGGGCCCATACAATGAGCAGTTCTTC. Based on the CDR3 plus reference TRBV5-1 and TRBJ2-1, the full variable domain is KAGVTQTPRYLIKTRGQQVTLSCSPISGHRSVSWYQQTPGQGLQFLFEYFSETQRNKGNFPGRFSGRQFSNSRSEMNVSTLELGDSALYLCASSFQQGPYNEQFFGPGTRLTVL.

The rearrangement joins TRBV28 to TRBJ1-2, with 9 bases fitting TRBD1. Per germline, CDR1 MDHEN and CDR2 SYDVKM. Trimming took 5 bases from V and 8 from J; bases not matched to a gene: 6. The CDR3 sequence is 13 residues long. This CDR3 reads CASSPSTGGGYTF. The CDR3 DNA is TGTGCCAGCAGTCCGTCGACAGGGGGGGGCTACACCTTC.

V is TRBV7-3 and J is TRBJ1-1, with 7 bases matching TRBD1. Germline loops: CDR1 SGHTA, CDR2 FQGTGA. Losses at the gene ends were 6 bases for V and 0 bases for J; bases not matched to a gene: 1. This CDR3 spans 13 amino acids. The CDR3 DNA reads TGTGCCAGCAGGGACAGGATGAACACTGAAGCTTTCTTT. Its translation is CASRDRMNTEAFF.